Listed here are 9 T cell receptor beta chains from one sample, sequenced in a study of CD4 T cells in relation to SARS-CoV-2 and coronaviruses. Their antigens are not known. The method was immunoSEQ multiplex PCR; TCRdb's version includes in-frame clones alone and lacks a portion of them. This sample has about 36,000 clones; around four fifths occur once, and the top ten carry 2.5% to 3%. The sample comprised memory CD4+ T cells from PBMCs, cultured in vitro. The receptors derive from an adult with COVID-19.

This clone was counted once. The gene calls are TRBV6-1 and TRBJ1-4, with D maybe TRBD1 (6 bases). The CDR3 consists of 13 residues. V dropped 1 base and J dropped 8 bases, with 8 bases sitting between them. Germline CDR1 is MNHNS and CDR2 is SASEGT. DNA for the CDR3: TGTGCCAGCAGTGAAGACAGGGACGAAAAACTGTTTTTT. Protein sequence: CASSEDRDEKLFF.

The J gene is TRBJ2-3, the V gene TRBV9; D is unresolved. CDR1 is SGDLS, CDR2 YYNGEE, per germline. Trimming stripped 4 bases from V and 0 bases from J, with 15 bases between. The CDR3 covers 16 residues. CDR3 in amino acids: CASSPQTATSTDTQYF. CDR3 sequence (DNA): TGTGCCAGCAGCCCCCAGACTGCGACTAGCACAGATACGCAGTATTTT.

The rearrangement links TRBV9 to TRBJ2-1; the match to TRBD1 covers 7 bases. V dropped 1 base and J dropped 3; count of bases not matched to a gene: 10. CDR3 size: 17 residues. The germline CDR1 and CDR2 sequences are SGDLS and YYNGEE. CDR3 residues: CASSVTAPGQFYNEQFF. DNA of the CDR3: TGTGCCAGCAGCGTAACCGCACCGGGACAGTTCTACAATGAGCAGTTCTTC.

The rearrangement joins TRBV10-3 to TRBJ1-2; maybe TRBD1 (5 bases). V was clipped by 10 bases and J by 6 bases, with 18 bases between them. This CDR3 is built from 13 residues. Germline V gene data show CDR1 as ENHRY and CDR2 as SYGVKD. The CDR3 DNA reads TGTGCCACCGGCGGCCGGGGGAGGGATGGCTACACCTTC. The encoded protein is CATGGRGRDGYTF.

The V call is TRBV6-5, the J call TRBJ2-2; unclear D gene. Germline V CDR1 and CDR2: MNHEY, SVGAGI. V shed 8 bases and J shed 1 base, with 8 bases lying between them. CDR3 length: 13 amino acids. The CDR3: CASVKENTGELFF. The CDR3 bases are TGTGCCAGCGTGAAGGAGAACACCGGGGAGCTGTTTTTT.

V and J are TRBV6-5 and TRBJ2-2; 12 nucleotides line up with TRBD2. CDR3 length equals 16 residues. Trimming removed 4 bases from V and 7 bases from J; junction bases left unmatched: 7. Germline assignment: CDR1 MNHEY and CDR2 SVGAGI. The CDR3 DNA reads TGTGCCAGCAGTTCCGGACTAGCGGGATCTATCGGGGAGCTGTTTTTT. Translated: CASSSGLAGSIGELFF.

This chain links TRBV7-9 with TRBJ2-7; tentatively, D is TRBD1 (6 bases). The CDR3 runs to 16 residues. CDR1 is SEHNR and CDR2 is FQNEAQ in the germline V gene (reference sequence). V was cut by 1 base and J by 0 bases, with 13 bases left in between. Here the CDR3 DNA reads TGTGCCAGCAGCTTAGTTGGGGGCAGGAGCTCCTACGAGCAGTACTTC. This translates into CASSLVGGRSSYEQYF.

In its sample, this clone was seen a few times. This chain joins TRBV3-1 (or the pseudogene TRBV3-2) and TRBJ1-3; tentative D call: TRBD1 (5 bases). Germline values: CDR1 LGHDT, CDR2 YNNKEL (reference sequence). This CDR3 has 14 amino acids. Deletions cut 5 bases from V and 2 bases from J, with 10 bases between. In nucleotides, the CDR3 is TGTGCCAGCAGCATCTGGGGGACTGGAAACACCATATATTTT. Its translation is CASSIWGTGNTIYF.

This chain links TRBV15 with TRBJ1-1, with TRBD1 identical over 7 bases. This CDR3 region has 14 residues. The J segment lost 3 bases and the V segment lost 9 bases, leaving 10 bases of the junction unmatched. Germline values: CDR1 LNHNV, CDR2 YYDKDF (reference sequence). The CDR3 region is CATGVGQTHTEAFF. CDR3 coding DNA: TGTGCCACTGGGGTGGGACAGACGCACACTGAAGCTTTCTTT.